This TCR beta chain was recorded in a study of PD-1 blockade in mismatch repair-deficient tumors. About the study: All were previously treated, progressing patients with eleven to twelve mismatch repair-deficient cancer types. Study-level results: Rapid post-treatment expansion, then contraction, generally preceding radiologic response, marked tumor-resident clones.

The repertoire was sequenced with immunoSEQ multiplex PCR; TCRdb's copy has only in-frame clones and lacks some. The sample includes more than 30,000 clones, approximately 84% seen only once; the top ten take roughly 4%. PCR or immunohistochemistry showed mismatch repair deficiency in every enrolled patient. TCR sequencing covered a few patients who responded to pembrolizumab. Regarding this clone: The antigen is not known.

Germline CDR1 reads SGHAT; CDR2 reads FQNNGV. The CDR3 runs 16 residues. V lost 7 bases and J lost 6; bases outside the gene matches: 13. The sequence was obtained from an adult with mismatch repair-deficient cancer. This sequence joins TRBV11-2 and TRBJ2-1, with 9 bases matching TRBD2. The sequences come from peripheral blood, collected 76 weeks after starting pembrolizumab. The CDR3 region has the DNA TGTGCCAGCACCCCACAAATAGCGGGAGCAGGCAATGAGCAGTTCTTC. It translates to CASTPQIAGAGNEQFF.